The entry that follows covers one T cell receptor beta chain sequence. Its cognate antigen is unknown. Trimming removed 7 bases from V and 4 bases from J, with 13 bases in between. Germline CDR1 SGHVS, CDR2 FQNEAQ. The CDR3 covers 13 residues. CD45RO-negative, CCR7-selected cells formed the naive CD8 fraction, which excluded terminally differentiated effector memory CD45RA+ cells. This sample was included in a study of shared clonotypes between healthy human individuals. Study-wide results and limits: Only blood was sampled, and tissue TCR repertoires likely differ from blood ones. In having few donors, the study represented limited genetic and exposure-history diversity.

Several immunoSEQ 96-well plates shared each subset's DNA, each plate a replicate. How the authors handled the data: Filtering differed since immunoSEQ provided only junctions, with no quality scores. Assay used: immunoSEQ multiplex PCR; TCRdb lists only in-frame clones, some missing. The V and J calls and clone size are taken from that table; D and trimming were inferred from the DNA. The sample carries more than 2 million clones, approximately 94% recorded once. The chain combines TRBV7-8 with TRBJ1-1, with TRBD1 as a possible D gene (5 bases). This TCR was recovered from a man younger than 35 in good health. Sequencing was done on a sample of naive CD8+ T cells sorted from blood. The CDR3 nucleotides are TGTGCCAGCACCAGAAGGGACTTCACTGAAGCTTTCTTT. This encodes CASTRRDFTEAFF.